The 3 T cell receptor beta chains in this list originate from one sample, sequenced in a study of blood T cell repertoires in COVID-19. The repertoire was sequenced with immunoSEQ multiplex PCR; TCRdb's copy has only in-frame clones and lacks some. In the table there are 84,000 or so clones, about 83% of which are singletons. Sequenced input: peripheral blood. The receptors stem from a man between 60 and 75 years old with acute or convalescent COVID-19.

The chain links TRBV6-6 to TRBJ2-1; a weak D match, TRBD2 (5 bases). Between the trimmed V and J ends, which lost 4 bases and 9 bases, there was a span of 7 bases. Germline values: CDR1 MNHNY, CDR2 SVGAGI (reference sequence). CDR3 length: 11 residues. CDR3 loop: CASSWAGEQFF. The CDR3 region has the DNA TGTGCCAGCAGTTGGGCGGGTGAGCAGTTCTTC.

The CDR3 protein is CASSLGTRQGYTF. The CDR3, as DNA: TGCGCCAGCAGCTTGGGAACGAGGCAGGGCTACACCTTC. J is TRBJ1-2 and V is TRBV5-1; D is unresolved. Trimming removed 0 bases at V and 8 bases at J, with 11 bases between. The CDR3 runs to 13 residues. Germline CDR1 is SGHRS and CDR2 is YFSETQ.

CDR3: CASSPRDTGELFF. The CDR3 DNA reads as TGTGCCAGCAGTCCTCGAGACACCGGGGAGCTGTTTTTT. The V call is TRBV5-8, the J call TRBJ2-2; D remains unclear. CDR1 is SGHTS and CDR2 is YDEGEE in the germline V gene. The ends were cut back, 5 bases at V and 3 bases at J, with 8 bases in the middle. The CDR3 is 13 residues long. The entire variable domain, with the rest obtained from reference TRBV5-8 and TRBJ2-2, is as follows: EAGVTQSPTHLIKTRGQQATLRCSPISGHTSVYWYQQALGLGLQFLLWYDEGEERNRGNFPPRFSGRQFPNYSSELNVNALELEDSALYLCASSPRDTGELFFGEGSRLTVL.